This passage covers 17 T cell receptor beta chains from one sample sequenced in a study of T cell repertoires in cytomegalovirus infection. The antigens these receptors bind are not known. MiXCR was run by TCRdb on the reads, yielding one entry per CDR3 protein. The sample lists around 900,000 distinct CDR3 sequences, around 32% seen once, with over 10% in the top ten. The sample was cultured CD8+ T cells from PBMCs, taken from culture after CMV antigen stimulation. These receptors were obtained from a human donor in good health (CMV status not recorded). Some clones in this sample may be carry-over from other donors' samples.

The chain is built from TRBV27 and TRBJ1-3; the D gene is possibly TRBD1 (5 bases). CDR1 MNHEY and CDR2 SMNVEV come from the germline V gene (reference sequence). V was trimmed by 7 bases and J by 0 bases, leaving 13 bases between them. This CDR3 is built from 15 residues. CDR3 DNA: TGTGCCAGCATGAAAGGGACCTACTCTGGAAACACCATATATTTT. Its protein is CASMKGTYSGNTIYF.

The chain has TRBV7-8 and TRBJ2-6; TRBD2 matches 7 bases. The V and J ends lost 1 base and 6 bases, in that order; junction bases with no gene match: 9. The CDR3 length is 17 residues. Germline-derived CDR1 and CDR2 are SGHVS and FQNEAQ. The CDR3 DNA reads as TGTGCCAGCAGCTTAGGGGTCGGGGGGAGGGCGGCCAACGTCCTGACTTTC. Protein sequence: CASSLGVGGRAANVLTF.

The rearrangement joins TRBV24-1 to TRBJ2-2; maybe TRBD2 (6 bases). The germline V gene encodes CDR1 KGHDR and CDR2 SFDVKD. The CDR3 runs 17 residues. V was cut by 1 base and J by 0 bases, with 11 bases left in between. In nucleotides, the CDR3 is TGTGCCACCAGTGATTTCCCAGCGGGCACGAACACCGGGGAGCTGTTTTTT. It encodes CATSDFPAGTNTGELFF.

The CDR3 nucleotides are TGTGCCAGCAGTTTGGCACCGATTTATGGCTACACCTTC. Translating it yields CASSLAPIYGYTF. V gene TRBV12-3 or TRBV12-4 combines with J gene TRBJ1-2; D call uncertain. CDR3 length: 13 residues. Trimming stripped 3 bases from V and 5 bases from J, with 10 bases between.

This clonotype came up a few times. This chain's CDR3 is CASRAYNQPQHF. The DNA of the CDR3 is TGTGCCAGCAGGGCATACAATCAGCCCCAGCATTTT. The V and J genes are TRBV6-5 and TRBJ1-5; D not certain. CDR1 is MNHEY and CDR2 is SVGAGI in the germline V gene. The CDR3 totals 12 residues. V was shortened by 6 bases and J by 3 bases, with 6 bases between the two germline ends.

This clonotype was picked up a small number of times. The V gene is TRBV19, the J gene TRBJ1-6; D might be TRBD1 (6 bases). Trimming removed 3 bases from V and 10 bases from J, with 16 bases in between. Per the germline V gene, CDR1 is LNHDA and CDR2 is SQIVND (reference sequence). The CDR3 has 15 residues. Here the CDR3 reads CASSIPRGEGSPLHF. DNA of the CDR3: TGTGCCAGTAGTATCCCCAGGGGCGAGGGCTCACCCCTCCACTTT.

This clonotype showed up many times. J is TRBJ1-2 and V is TRBV7-6; TRBD1 aligns across 8 bases. CDR3 size: 12 residues. The germline CDR1 and CDR2 sequences are SGHVS and FNYEAQ. The junction had 5 bases not matched to a gene; V was cut back by 5 bases and J by 9 bases. The CDR3 here is CASSPQGASYTF. CDR3 DNA: TGTGCCAGCAGCCCGCAGGGGGCAAGCTACACCTTC.

The chain uses TRBV28 and TRBJ2-7; a possible D gene is TRBD1 (6 bases). Germline CDR1 reads MDHEN; CDR2 reads SYDVKM. Between the trimmed V and J ends, which lost 4 bases and 6 bases, there was a span of 19 bases. The CDR3 has 15 residues. The CDR3: CASSYWGTQGFEQYV. CDR3 bases: TGTGCCAGCAGTTATTGGGGAACCCAGGGGTTCGAGCAGTACGTC.

The genes are TRBV5-6 and TRBJ2-7; TRBD1 is a possible D gene (5 bases). The CDR3 is 15 amino acids. Germline CDR1 SGHDT, CDR2 YYEEEE. V was clipped by 5 bases and J by 2 bases, with 17 bases between them. CDR3 DNA: TGTGCCAGCAGTGAAGACGACAGACCCACCTACGAGCAGTACTTC. This gives the protein CASSEDDRPTYEQYF.

CDR3 sequence (DNA): TGTGCCAGCAGTCCCTCGTCCGGCCCTGGGAGCAATCAGCCCCAGCATTTT. Translated, it gives CASSPSSGPGSNQPQHF. The chain combines TRBV6-5 with TRBJ1-5; unclear D gene. Germline-derived CDR1 and CDR2 are MNHEY and SVGAGI. The germline V and J ends were trimmed by 5 bases and 1 base, with 18 bases remaining between them. This CDR3 has 17 residues.

Turning to this clonotype: A read error may explain this, as a much larger clone is one base away. This chain uses TRBV7-9 with TRBJ1-6; no firm D call. The CDR3 is made up of 14 amino acids. Germline loops: CDR1 SEHNR, CDR2 FQNEAQ (reference sequence). The CDR3 loop is CASSTDSHNSPLHF. CDR3 bases: TGTGCCAGCTCAACGGACTCCCATAATTCACCCCTCCACTTT.

This clonotype showed up many times. This chain connects TRBV6-1 to TRBJ2-1; D uncertain. Per germline, CDR1 MNHNS and CDR2 SASEGT. The ends were cut back, 2 bases at V and 7 bases at J, with 9 bases in the middle. The CDR3 is 13 residues long. Written as DNA, the CDR3 is TGTGCCAGCAGTGAACTTTACGGGAATGAGCAGTTCTTC. It codes for CASSELYGNEQFF.

This clonotype was observed a few times. V usage is TRBV7-9 and J usage is TRBJ1-2, with 9 positions matching TRBD1. The CDR3 is 14 residues long. V lost 5 bases to trimming and J lost 8 bases; unmatched junction nucleotides: 9. From germline, CDR1 is SEHNR and CDR2 FQNEAQ (reference sequence). CDR3 DNA: TGTGCCAGCAGCATAAGACAGGGGGGAGAAGGCTACACCTTC. Translating gives CASSIRQGGEGYTF.

This chain connects TRBV6-1 to TRBJ2-2; a weak D match, TRBD1 (7 bases). Germline V CDR1 and CDR2: MNHNS, SASEGT. V dropped 5 bases and J dropped 6 bases, with 13 bases sitting between them. CDR3 length: 14 amino acids. DNA for the CDR3: TGTGCCAGCAGTCTCCAGGGGGGCTCCGGGGAGCTGTTTTTT. Amino acids: CASSLQGGSGELFF.

The chain couples TRBV19 to TRBJ1-1, with D perhaps TRBD1 (5 bases). V gave up 7 bases and J gave up 4 bases, with 25 bases separating them. Germline values: CDR1 LNHDA, CDR2 SQIVND (reference sequence). The CDR3 runs 17 residues. The CDR3 coding sequence is TGTGCCAGTACCGTTAAATGGGGGGGGTATCCCCCCACTGAAGCTTTCTTT. It yields the protein CASTVKWGGYPPTEAFF.

This clonotype has only a few counts. The V and J genes are TRBV4-1 and TRBJ2-1; 10 nucleotides match TRBD1. V lost 4 bases to trimming and J lost 3 bases; unmatched junction nucleotides: 3. The CDR3 consists of 15 residues. Germline V lookup: CDR1 MGHRA, CDR2 YSYEKL. CDR3 in DNA: TGCGCCAGCAGCCGCGGGACAGGGGACTACAATGAGCAGTTCTTC. Protein sequence: CASSRGTGDYNEQFF.

This clonotype was seen repeatedly, ten times or more. This chain joins TRBV6-2 or TRBV6-3 and TRBJ2-1, with 11 positions matching TRBD2. V was pared by 5 bases and J by 5 bases, with 8 bases of the junction left unmatched. Germline V CDR1 and CDR2: MNHEY, SVGEGT. The length of the CDR3 is 16 residues. The CDR3 DNA follows: TGTGCCAGCAGTACCCGGGGTAGCGGGGGGGACAATGAGCAGTTCTTC. As protein: CASSTRGSGGDNEQFF.